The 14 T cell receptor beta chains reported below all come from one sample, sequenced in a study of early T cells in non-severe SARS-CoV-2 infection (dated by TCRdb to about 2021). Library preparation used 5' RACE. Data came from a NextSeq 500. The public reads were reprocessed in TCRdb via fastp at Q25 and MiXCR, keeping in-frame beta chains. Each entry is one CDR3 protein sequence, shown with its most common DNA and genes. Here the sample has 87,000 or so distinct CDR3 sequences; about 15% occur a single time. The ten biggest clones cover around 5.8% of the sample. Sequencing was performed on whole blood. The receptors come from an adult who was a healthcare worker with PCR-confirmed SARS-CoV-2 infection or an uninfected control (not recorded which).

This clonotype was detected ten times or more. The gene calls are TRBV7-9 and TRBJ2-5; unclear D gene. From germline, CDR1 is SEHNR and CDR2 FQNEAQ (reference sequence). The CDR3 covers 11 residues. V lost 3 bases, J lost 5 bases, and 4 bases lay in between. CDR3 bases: TGTGCCAGCAGCTTCGGGGAGACCCAGTACTTC. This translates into CASSFGETQYF.

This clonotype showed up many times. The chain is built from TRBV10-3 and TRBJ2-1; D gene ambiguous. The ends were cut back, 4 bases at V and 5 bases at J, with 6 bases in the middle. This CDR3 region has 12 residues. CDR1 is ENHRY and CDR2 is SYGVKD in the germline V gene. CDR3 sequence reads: CAISGGDNEQFF. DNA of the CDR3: TGTGCCATCAGTGGAGGTGACAATGAGCAGTTCTTC.

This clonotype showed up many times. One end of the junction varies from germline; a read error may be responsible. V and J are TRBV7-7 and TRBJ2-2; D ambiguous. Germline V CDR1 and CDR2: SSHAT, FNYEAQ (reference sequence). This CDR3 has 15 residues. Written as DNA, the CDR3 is TGTGCTAGCAGCTTAGTGGGATTTGGCGCCGGGGAGCTGTTTTTT. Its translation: CASSLVGFGAGELFF.

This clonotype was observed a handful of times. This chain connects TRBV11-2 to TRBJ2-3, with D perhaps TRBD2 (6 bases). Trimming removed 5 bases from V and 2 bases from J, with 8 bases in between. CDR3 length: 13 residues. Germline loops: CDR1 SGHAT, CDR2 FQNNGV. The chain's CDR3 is CASSGGTTDTQYF. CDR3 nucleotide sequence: TGTGCCAGCAGCGGCGGGACCACAGATACGCAGTATTTT.

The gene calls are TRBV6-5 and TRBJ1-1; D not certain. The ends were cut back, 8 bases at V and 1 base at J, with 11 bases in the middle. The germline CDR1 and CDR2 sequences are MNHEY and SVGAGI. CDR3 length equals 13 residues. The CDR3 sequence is CASRAGRNTEAFF. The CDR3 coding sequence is TGTGCCAGCCGAGCAGGTCGGAACACTGAAGCTTTCTTT.

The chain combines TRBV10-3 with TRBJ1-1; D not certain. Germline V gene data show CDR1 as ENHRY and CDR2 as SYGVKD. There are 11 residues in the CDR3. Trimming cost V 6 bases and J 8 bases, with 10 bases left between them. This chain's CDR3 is CAIRLQTEAFF. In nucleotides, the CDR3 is TGTGCCATCAGACTCCAGACAGAAGCTTTCTTT.

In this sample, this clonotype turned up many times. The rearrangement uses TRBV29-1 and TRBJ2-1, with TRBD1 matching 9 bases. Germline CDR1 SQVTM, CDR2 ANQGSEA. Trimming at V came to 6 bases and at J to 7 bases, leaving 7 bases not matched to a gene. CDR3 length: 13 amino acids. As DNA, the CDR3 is TGCAGCGTCACAGGGGGCCCCCCGAATGAGCAGTTCTTC. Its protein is CSVTGGPPNEQFF.

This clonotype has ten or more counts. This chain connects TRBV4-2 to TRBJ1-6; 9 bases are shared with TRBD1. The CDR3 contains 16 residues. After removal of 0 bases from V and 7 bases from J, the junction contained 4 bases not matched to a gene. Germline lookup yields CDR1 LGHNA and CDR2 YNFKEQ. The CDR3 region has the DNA TGTGCCAGCAGCCAAGAACAGGGGGCGCTGAATTCACCCCTCCACTTT. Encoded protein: CASSQEQGALNSPLHF.

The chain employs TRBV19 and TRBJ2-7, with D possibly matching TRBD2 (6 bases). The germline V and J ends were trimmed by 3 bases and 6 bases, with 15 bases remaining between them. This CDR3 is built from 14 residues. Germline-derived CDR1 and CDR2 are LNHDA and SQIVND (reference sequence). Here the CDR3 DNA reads TGTGCCAGTAGTATTACCGGGGGAACCACCGAGCAGTACTTC. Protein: CASSITGGTTEQYF.

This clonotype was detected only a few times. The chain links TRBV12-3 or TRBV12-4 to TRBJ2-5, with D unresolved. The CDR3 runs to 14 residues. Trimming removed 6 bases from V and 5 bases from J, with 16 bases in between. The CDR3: CASSPGRGQETQYF. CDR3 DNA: TGTGCCAGCAGCCCCGGACGTGGCCAGGAGACCCAGTACTTC.

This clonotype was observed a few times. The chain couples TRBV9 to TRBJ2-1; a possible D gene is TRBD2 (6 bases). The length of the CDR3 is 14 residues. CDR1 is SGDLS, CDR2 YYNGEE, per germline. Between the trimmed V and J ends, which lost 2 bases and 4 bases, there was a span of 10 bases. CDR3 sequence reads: CASSVSGTYNEQFF. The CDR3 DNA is TGTGCCAGCAGCGTCTCCGGGACTTACAATGAGCAGTTCTTC.

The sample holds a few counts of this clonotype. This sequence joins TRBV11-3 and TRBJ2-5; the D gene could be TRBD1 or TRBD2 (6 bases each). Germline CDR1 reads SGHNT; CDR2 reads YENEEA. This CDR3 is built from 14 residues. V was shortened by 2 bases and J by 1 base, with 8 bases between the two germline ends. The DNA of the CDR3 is TGTGCCAGCAGCTTAAAGGGGGGCCAAGAGACCCAGTACTTC. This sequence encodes CASSLKGGQETQYF.

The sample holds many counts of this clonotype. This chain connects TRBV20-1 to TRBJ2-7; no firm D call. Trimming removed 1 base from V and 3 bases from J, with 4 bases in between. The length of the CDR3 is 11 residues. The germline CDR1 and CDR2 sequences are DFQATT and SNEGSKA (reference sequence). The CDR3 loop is CSARGSYEQYF. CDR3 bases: TGCAGTGCTAGAGGCAGCTACGAGCAGTACTTC.

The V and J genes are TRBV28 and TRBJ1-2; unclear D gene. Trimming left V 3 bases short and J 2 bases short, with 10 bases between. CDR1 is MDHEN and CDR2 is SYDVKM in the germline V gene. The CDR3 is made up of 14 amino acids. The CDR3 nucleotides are TGTGCCAGCAGTTTTGGAATCTTCAACTATGGCTACACCTTC. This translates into CASSFGIFNYGYTF.